One T cell receptor (beta chain) is described in this entry. PCR used 60 Vbeta primers and 13 Jbeta primers. Measured with immunoSEQ multiplex PCR; TCRdb has only the in-frame clones, and not every one. Here the sample spans some 100,000 clones, 65% to 90% being singletons. The data originate from a study of cytomegalovirus exposure and HLA in healthy donors. Sample: PBMCs. The source of this sequence is a woman aged 18-35 years in good health and CMV-seronegative.

The CDR3 spells CASSLDRVHDEQYF. CDR3 DNA sequence: TGTGCCAGCAGCCTGGACAGGGTGCATGACGAGCAGTACTTC. The chain links TRBV5-6 to TRBJ2-7; 8 nucleotides agree with TRBD1. Trimming removed 4 bases from V and 5 bases from J; junction bases left unmatched: 8. This CDR3 has 14 amino acids. Germline V lookup: CDR1 SGHDT, CDR2 YYEEEE.